The 21 T cell receptor beta chains presented below share a single source sample, sequenced in a study of blood T cell repertoires in COVID-19. Repertoires were generated with immunoSEQ multiplex PCR, while TCRdb's copy carries only in-frame clones and drops some. Found here are 300,000 to 350,000 clones, roughly 90% of them singletons; the top ten hold roughly a tenth. Source material: PBMCs or T cells enriched from blood (not recorded which). Every receptor here comes from a woman aged 25 to 39 who had recovered from COVID-19.

This rearrangement joins TRBV5-6 to TRBJ1-3; 9 nucleotides align to TRBD1. This CDR3 has 15 amino acids. The germline V gene encodes CDR1 SGHDT and CDR2 YYEEEE. Unmatched junction bases numbered 5, after V lost 3 bases and J lost 4 bases. CDR3 region: CASSWGQGEGNTIYF. CDR3 DNA: TGTGCCAGCAGCTGGGGACAGGGAGAAGGAAACACCATATATTTT.

J is TRBJ1-2 and V is TRBV29-1; 8 nucleotides agree with TRBD1. Germline CDR1 and CDR2: SQVTM and ANQGSEA. This CDR3 comprises 12 residues. The CDR3 DNA follows: TGCAGTAATTTGGAACAGGGGGATGGCTACACCTTC. Translation: CSNLEQGDGYTF.

The J gene is TRBJ2-1, the V gene TRBV3-1 (or the pseudogene TRBV3-2); TRBD2 matches 8 bases. V lost 4 bases, J lost 6 bases, and 14 bases stayed unmatched. Germline V gene sequence: CDR1 LGHDT, CDR2 YNNKEL (reference sequence). This CDR3 is 17 amino acids long. The CDR3 coding sequence is TGTGCCAGCAGCCCCCACCCCGTAGCGGGATGGAGCAATGAGCAGTTCTTC. Its translation: CASSPHPVAGWSNEQFF.

V usage is TRBV19 and J usage is TRBJ1-5, with a tentative D call TRBD1 (6 bases). The CDR3 runs to 15 residues. Trimming took off 6 bases at V and 4 bases at J, with 16 bases between the two ends. In germline, CDR1 is LNHDA, CDR2 SQIVND (reference sequence). In DNA form, the CDR3 reads TGTGCCAGTAGATCATCAGGGGTAATGAATCAGCCCCAGCATTTT. Translated, it gives CASRSSGVMNQPQHF.

The chain uses TRBV7-2 and TRBJ2-1; 7 bases line up with TRBD2. J was trimmed by 5 bases and V by 0 bases; bases with no gene match: 4. This CDR3 is built from 15 residues. From germline, CDR1 is SGHTA and CDR2 FQGNSA. CDR3 in amino acids: CASSLAPSGNNEQFF. CDR3 DNA sequence: TGTGCCAGCAGCTTAGCACCTAGCGGTAACAATGAGCAGTTCTTC.

The chain combines TRBV6-1 with TRBJ2-7; D remains ambiguous. The V end lost 2 bases, the J end lost 6 bases, and 14 bases lay between the germline ends. Germline V gene lookup returns CDR1 MNHNS and CDR2 SASEGT. CDR3 length equals 14 residues. The DNA of the CDR3 is TGTGCCAGCAGTGAACTCGCAGGTCCTGGCGAGCAGTACTTC. Translated: CASSELAGPGEQYF.

The rearrangement uses TRBV7-2 and TRBJ2-1; 7 bases agree with TRBD2. The CDR3 is 14 amino acids. Germline values: CDR1 SGHTA, CDR2 FQGNSA. With V trimmed by 4 bases and J by 4 bases, 4 bases remained unmatched. This CDR3 reads CASSSQRGYNEQFF. The DNA for the CDR3 is TGTGCCAGCAGCTCCCAGCGGGGATACAATGAGCAGTTCTTC.

This chain connects TRBV15 to TRBJ2-1, with 8 bases aligning to TRBD1. CDR1 is LNHNV and CDR2 is YYDKDF in the germline V gene (reference sequence). After removal of 1 base from V and 8 bases from J, the junction contained 4 bases not matched to a gene. The CDR3 is 14 amino acids. The CDR3 DNA sequence: TGTGCCACCAGCAGAGGAGGACAGGGTTATGAGCAGTTCTTC. Its protein product is CATSRGGQGYEQFF.

This chain links TRBV7-6 with TRBJ2-7; D gene ambiguous. Deletions cut 1 base from V and 5 bases from J, with 6 bases between. Germline V gene data show CDR1 as SGHVS and CDR2 as FNYEAQ. CDR3 size: 12 residues. The CDR3 region has the DNA TGTGCCAGCAGCTTAGTTGGCCACGAGCAGTACTTC. It translates to CASSLVGHEQYF.

The V call is TRBV7-9, the J call TRBJ2-1; 12 bases agree with TRBD2. In germline, CDR1 is SEHNR, CDR2 FQNEAQ (reference sequence). Trimming at V came to 1 base and at J to 3 bases, leaving 7 bases not matched to a gene. This CDR3 is built from 18 residues. CDR3 loop: CASSLVWTSGIIYNEQFF. Written as DNA, the CDR3 is TGTGCCAGCAGCTTAGTCTGGACTAGCGGGATCATCTACAATGAGCAGTTCTTC.

The genes are TRBV9 and TRBJ2-1; 8 nucleotides line up with TRBD2. Trimming at V came to 0 bases and at J to 0 bases, leaving 14 bases not matched to a gene. This CDR3 comprises 20 residues. The germline V gene encodes CDR1 SGDLS and CDR2 YYNGEE. CDR3 nucleotides: TGTGCCAGCAGCGTAGCTATCCTAGCGGGTTCTTCTAGCTCCTACAATGAGCAGTTCTTC. This codes for CASSVAILAGSSSSYNEQFF.

CDR3 coding DNA: TGTGCCAGCAGCTTTAGCGGGGATAGCTCCTACGAGCAGTACTTC. Translating it yields CASSFSGDSSYEQYF. The chain is built from TRBV11-2 and TRBJ2-7; 8 positions agree with TRBD2. CDR3 size: 15 residues. Germline CDR1 is SGHAT and CDR2 is FQNNGV. The V gene end was trimmed by 3 bases and the J gene end by 0 bases; junction bases not matched to a gene: 4.

The genes are TRBV19 and TRBJ2-3, with 11 bases identical to TRBD2. In germline, CDR1 is LNHDA, CDR2 SQIVND (reference sequence). The CDR3 contains 17 residues. The ends lost 5 bases at V and 2 bases at J; junction bases unmatched: 9. For the CDR3, the DNA is TGTGCCAGTAGTCCTCTCGGGACTAGCGGATACACAGATACGCAGTATTTT. Encoded protein: CASSPLGTSGYTDTQYF.

The V gene is TRBV10-3, the J gene TRBJ1-2; the D is unclear. The V gene's germline CDR1 is ENHRY and CDR2 SYGVKD. CDR3 size: 14 residues. Deletions cut 0 bases from V and 8 bases from J, with 13 bases between. The chain's CDR3 is CAISESYQDSGYTF. The CDR3 nucleotides are TGTGCCATCAGTGAGTCGTACCAGGACTCGGGCTACACCTTC.

The chain employs TRBV5-8 and TRBJ2-3, with TRBD1 identical over 8 bases. The ends lost 3 bases at V and 5 bases at J; junction bases unmatched: 17. Germline CDR1 reads SGHTS; CDR2 reads YDEGEE. CDR3 length equals 18 residues. The CDR3 sequence is CASSSQKPTGGWGDTQYF. DNA of the CDR3: TGTGCCAGCAGCTCCCAAAAACCAACAGGGGGTTGGGGAGATACGCAGTATTTT. Full variable domain (missing parts from reference TRBV5-8 and TRBJ2-3): EAGVTQSPTHLIKTRGQQATLRCSPISGHTSVYWYQQALGLGLQFLLWYDEGEERNRGNFPPRFSGRQFPNYSSELNVNALELEDSALYLCASSSQKPTGGWGDTQYFGPGTRLTVL.

The CDR3 sequence: CASSLEGRAPDTQYF. In DNA form, the CDR3 reads TGTGCCAGCAGCTTGGAGGGGAGGGCCCCAGATACGCAGTATTTT. This sequence joins TRBV5-4 and TRBJ2-3; 7 bases are a match to TRBD2. Looked up from germline, CDR1 is SGHNT and CDR2 is YYREEE (reference sequence). Losses at the gene ends were 0 bases for V and 4 bases for J; bases not matched to a gene: 5. The CDR3 is made up of 15 amino acids.

The chain links TRBV4-1 to TRBJ2-1, with a possible D match to TRBD1 (7 bases). Trimming left V 2 bases short and J 4 bases short, with 15 bases between. The CDR3 spans 16 residues. Germline loops: CDR1 MGHRA, CDR2 YSYEKL. CDR3 sequence: CASSQPQGGSYNEQFF. CDR3 DNA sequence: TGCGCCAGCAGCCAACCTCAGGGGGGCAGTTACAATGAGCAGTTCTTC.

The chain links TRBV5-4 to TRBJ2-7; 11 bases map to TRBD1. The CDR3 has 16 residues. V was clipped by 1 base and J by 3 bases; unmatched bases: 6. Germline CDR1 and CDR2: SGHNT and YYREEE (reference sequence). The CDR3 DNA follows: TGTGCCAGCAGCTTGTTCGGGACAGGGGGACTCTACGAGCAGTACTTC. Residues: CASSLFGTGGLYEQYF.

This clone has just one count. This chain joins TRBV5-1 and TRBJ1-1; D is perhaps TRBD1 (5 bases). Trimming left V 3 bases short and J 1 base short, with 13 bases between. The CDR3 spans 15 residues. Germline V gene data show CDR1 as SGHRS and CDR2 as YFSETQ. This CDR3 is CASSSAGGGNTEAFF. The DNA for the CDR3 is TGCGCCAGCAGCTCTGCCGGGGGAGGGAACACTGAAGCTTTCTTT. Full variable domain (outside the CDR3, taken from reference TRBV5-1 and TRBJ1-1): KAGVTQTPRYLIKTRGQQVTLSCSPISGHRSVSWYQQTPGQGLQFLFEYFSETQRNKGNFPGRFSGRQFSNSRSEMNVSTLELGDSALYLCASSSAGGGNTEAFFGQGTRLTVV.

The V gene is TRBV19, the J gene TRBJ2-2; the match to TRBD2 covers 7 bases. The germline V gene has CDR1 LNHDA and CDR2 SQIVND (reference sequence). This CDR3 contains 17 residues. With V trimmed by 5 bases and J by 2 bases, 11 bases remained unmatched. The DNA for the CDR3 is TGTGCCAGTAGTTCCTTATTGGGGGGGATTAACACCGGGGAGCTGTTTTTT. Encoded protein: CASSSLLGGINTGELFF.

This chain joins TRBV5-1 and TRBJ2-7, with TRBD2 matching over 13 bases. J lost 3 bases, V lost 0 bases, and 15 bases had no gene match. Germline CDR1 reads SGHRS; CDR2 reads YFSETQ. This CDR3 region has 20 residues. The CDR3 DNA reads TGCGCCAGCAGCTTGGCCGTAGGACTAGCGGGAGTCGGGCCTAGCTACGAGCAGTACTTC. Translating it yields CASSLAVGLAGVGPSYEQYF.